This passage covers 22 T cell receptor beta chains from one sample sequenced in a study of blood T cell repertoires in COVID-19. Clones were sequenced by immunoSEQ multiplex PCR, and TCRdb holds only the in-frame ones, with some missing. The profile shows 400,000 or so clones, approximately 89% of them singletons. The sequenced sample was PBMCs or T cells enriched from blood (not recorded which). These receptors were collected from a man aged 35 to 55 in a cohort exposed to, infected with or recovered from COVID-19 (not recorded which).

The V call is TRBV15, the J call TRBJ2-5, with TRBD1 identical over 11 bases. Losses at the gene ends were 6 bases for V and 5 bases for J; bases not matched to a gene: 8. The CDR3 spans 15 residues. Per germline, CDR1 LNHNV and CDR2 YYDKDF (reference sequence). CDR3 bases: TGTGCCACCAGGTGGACAGGGGGCGCAGGGGAGACCCAGTACTTC. Amino acids: CATRWTGGAGETQYF.

The gene calls are TRBV6-1 and TRBJ2-7; 9 bases are shared with TRBD1. Per the germline V gene, CDR1 is MNHNS and CDR2 is SASEGT. This CDR3 is 15 amino acids long. After removal of 3 bases from V and 6 bases from J, the junction contained 9 bases not matched to a gene. CDR3 nucleotide sequence: TGTGCCAGCAGTGATGTCCCGGGACAGGGCGCCGAGCAGTACTTC. The encoded protein is CASSDVPGQGAEQYF.

The genes are TRBV2 and TRBJ1-2; 7 bases fit TRBD1. Germline-derived CDR1 and CDR2 are SNHLY and FYNNEI. CDR3 length equals 16 residues. Trimming took 7 bases from V and 2 from J; bases not matched to a gene: 13. CDR3 bases: TGTGCCAGCAAAACCGGGACAGACTTAATCAACTATGGCTACACCTTC. This gives the protein CASKTGTDLINYGYTF.

The V call is TRBV5-1, the J call TRBJ2-3; 11 bases line up with TRBD2. The CDR3 is 16 amino acids. Germline assignment: CDR1 SGHRS and CDR2 YFSETQ. J gave up 4 bases and V 0 bases, and 4 bases lay outside the gene matches. Written as DNA, the CDR3 is TGCGCCAGCAGCTTGGACACTAGCGGGAGCTCAGATACGCAGTATTTT. Amino acid sequence: CASSLDTSGSSDTQYF. The full variable domain, its missing parts supplied by reference TRBV5-1 and TRBJ2-3, is KAGVTQTPRYLIKTRGQQVTLSCSPISGHRSVSWYQQTPGQGLQFLFEYFSETQRNKGNFPGRFSGRQFSNSRSEMNVSTLELGDSALYLCASSLDTSGSSDTQYFGPGTRLTVL.

The chain joins TRBV5-1 to TRBJ1-1, with D possibly being TRBD1 (5 bases). The CDR3 has 16 amino acids. Germline values: CDR1 SGHRS, CDR2 YFSETQ. V lost 0 bases and J 1 base, leaving 13 bases between the germline ends. CDR3 sequence: CASSLEGPTQNTEAFF. Written as DNA, the CDR3 is TGCGCCAGCAGCTTGGAGGGGCCCACACAGAACACTGAAGCTTTCTTT.

The chain uses TRBV5-1 and TRBJ1-3, with D perhaps TRBD1 (6 bases). CDR3 length equals 16 residues. The germline CDR1 and CDR2 sequences are SGHRS and YFSETQ. V lost 0 bases and J 0 bases, leaving 10 bases between the germline ends. This chain's CDR3 is CASSLEGRGSGNTIYF. CDR3 DNA sequence: TGCGCCAGCAGCTTGGAGGGCAGGGGCTCTGGAAACACCATATATTTT. The full variable domain, in which reference TRBV5-1 and TRBJ1-3 provide the parts outside the CDR3, is KAGVTQTPRYLIKTRGQQVTLSCSPISGHRSVSWYQQTPGQGLQFLFEYFSETQRNKGNFPGRFSGRQFSNSRSEMNVSTLELGDSALYLCASSLEGRGSGNTIYFGEGSWLTVV.

This chain connects TRBV11-2 to TRBJ1-1, with D unclear. Per germline, CDR1 SGHAT and CDR2 FQNNGV. The length of the CDR3 is 14 residues. Trimming pared 5 bases from V and 2 bases from J, leaving 12 bases between. The CDR3 reads CASSPVGPNTEAFF. Written as DNA, the CDR3 is TGTGCCAGCAGCCCCGTGGGCCCTAACACTGAAGCTTTCTTT.

The chain employs TRBV7-9 and TRBJ2-3; D might be TRBD2 (6 bases). The germline CDR1 and CDR2 sequences are SEHNR and FQNEAQ (reference sequence). The CDR3 extends over 15 amino acids. Trimming took 3 bases from V and 2 from J, leaving 12 bases between them. This CDR3 is CASSFRRVLTDTQYF. The CDR3 DNA follows: TGTGCCAGCAGCTTCAGGAGGGTCCTCACAGATACGCAGTATTTT.

The chain uses TRBV27 and TRBJ2-2; TRBD1 is a possible D gene (5 bases). Germline CDR1 is MNHEY and CDR2 is SMNVEV (reference sequence). This CDR3 has 18 amino acids. Trimming removed 1 base from V and 0 bases from J, with 15 bases in between. CDR3 in amino acids: CASSLYIGRASNTGELFF. The CDR3, as DNA: TGTGCCAGCAGTTTATACATCGGCAGGGCCTCGAACACCGGGGAGCTGTTTTTT.

This clone was seen a single time. CDR3 loop: CASSYPSGQGQETQYF. In nucleotides, the CDR3 is TGTGCCAGCAGTTACCCCTCAGGGCAGGGCCAAGAGACCCAGTACTTC. This chain links TRBV6-5 with TRBJ2-5; a weak D match, TRBD1 (5 bases). Germline CDR1 and CDR2: MNHEY and SVGAGI. This CDR3 has 16 residues. With 2 bases removed from V and 1 base from J, the gap between germline ends came to 14 bases.

This clone was counted once. This rearrangement joins TRBV25-1 to TRBJ1-1; 7 bases fit TRBD1. V was pared by 5 bases and J by 4 bases, with 10 bases of the junction left unmatched. The germline CDR1 and CDR2 sequences are MGHDK and SYGVNS. This CDR3 region has 15 residues. This chain's CDR3 is CASSSTYRGRTEAFF. The CDR3 region has the DNA TGTGCCAGCAGTAGCACATACAGGGGCCGCACTGAAGCTTTCTTT.

V is TRBV24-1 and J is TRBJ1-2, with TRBD1 as a possible D gene (6 bases). The CDR3 runs to 17 residues. Germline V lookup: CDR1 KGHDR, CDR2 SFDVKD. V lost 5 bases, J lost 0 bases, and 18 bases lay in between. The CDR3 coding sequence is TGTGCCACCAGTGCAGCTCTCGGCAGGGGAGCTAACTATGGCTACACCTTC. Its translation is CATSAALGRGANYGYTF.

A single count supports this clone. The chain carries TRBV4-1 and TRBJ2-7; 8 positions agree with TRBD2. Trimming at V came to 1 base and at J to 1 base, leaving 15 bases not matched to a gene. This CDR3 region has 19 residues. The germline V gene has CDR1 MGHRA and CDR2 YSYEKL. CDR3 DNA sequence: TGCGCCAGCAGCCAAGTAGGGGGTCGTAGGCGGGAGGCTTCCTACGAGCAGTACTTC. Residues: CASSQVGGRRREASYEQYF.

This chain links TRBV11-3 with TRBJ2-2; tentative D call: TRBD2 (5 bases). V lost 5 bases and J lost 4, with 8 bases in between. CDR1 is SGHNT and CDR2 is YENEEA in the germline V gene. This CDR3 spans 13 amino acids. CDR3 region: CASSPRVTGELFF. The CDR3 nucleotides read TGTGCCAGCAGCCCGCGGGTCACCGGGGAGCTGTTTTTT.

The chain couples TRBV28 to TRBJ2-5; 10 nucleotides line up with TRBD2. Germline lookup yields CDR1 MDHEN and CDR2 SYDVKM. CDR3 size: 14 residues. Losses at the gene ends were 5 bases for V and 3 bases for J; bases not matched to a gene: 3. As DNA, the CDR3 is TGTGCCAGCAGTCCACTAGCGGGAAAAGAGACCCAGTACTTC. Translating gives CASSPLAGKETQYF.

The V gene is TRBV7-8, the J gene TRBJ2-7; 11 nucleotides match TRBD1. After removal of 2 bases from V and 5 bases from J, the junction contained 8 bases not matched to a gene. Germline V gene sequence: CDR1 SGHVS, CDR2 FQNEAQ. The CDR3 is 16 residues long. The CDR3 bases are TGTGCCAGCAGCTTACCCGGACAGGGGGCGAGGGACGAGCAGTACTTC. The encoded protein is CASSLPGQGARDEQYF. The full variable domain, in which reference TRBV7-8 and TRBJ2-7 provide the parts outside the CDR3, is GAGVSQSPRYKVAKRGQDVALRCDPISGHVSLFWYQQALGQGPEFLTYFQNEAQLDKSGLPSDRFFAERPEGSVSTLKIQRTQQEDSAVYLCASSLPGQGARDEQYFGPGTRLTVT.

This sequence joins TRBV10-2 and TRBJ2-2, with TRBD1 as a possible D gene (6 bases). There are 13 residues in the CDR3. Germline values: CDR1 WSHSY, CDR2 SAAADI. The V end was cut by 3 bases, the J end by 7 bases, with 9 bases between. The CDR3 DNA sequence: TGCGCCAGCAGTGAACAGGGTTACGGGGAGCTGTTTTTT. This codes for CASSEQGYGELFF.

In the case of this clone: The same CDR3 is also encoded by other DNA sequences in this sample. The V gene is TRBV18, the J gene TRBJ2-7; TRBD1 agrees at 9 bases. Germline V gene lookup returns CDR1 KGHSH and CDR2 LQKENI. The CDR3 runs to 15 residues. J lost 4 bases, V lost 3 bases, and 7 bases had no gene match. CDR3: CASSPAGTGPYEQYF. The CDR3 bases are TGTGCCAGCTCACCGGCCGGGACAGGGCCATACGAGCAGTACTTC.

This sequence joins TRBV11-3 and TRBJ2-2; D might be TRBD2 (6 bases). Trimming pared 1 base from V and 1 base from J, leaving 10 bases between. The germline gives CDR1 SGHNT, CDR2 YENEEA. The CDR3 totals 16 residues. The CDR3 here is CASSLVGAGNTGELFF. The CDR3 bases are TGTGCCAGCAGCTTAGTAGGAGCGGGGAACACCGGGGAGCTGTTTTTT.

This clone showed up just a few times. This sequence joins TRBV9 and TRBJ1-6; 10 bases are a match to TRBD1. Looked up from germline, CDR1 is SGDLS and CDR2 is YYNGEE. This CDR3 region has 15 residues. After removal of 0 bases from V and 8 bases from J, the junction contained 2 bases not matched to a gene. CDR3 DNA sequence: TGTGCCAGCAGCGTAGGGGGACAGGGGCATTCACCCCTCCACTTT. It encodes CASSVGGQGHSPLHF. Complete variable domain (other parts from reference TRBV9 and TRBJ1-6): DSGVTQTPKHLITATGQRVTLRCSPRSGDLSVYWYQQSLDQGLQFLIQYYNGEERAKGNILERFSAQQFPDLHSELNLSSLELGDSALYFCASSVGGQGHSPLHFGNGTRLTVT.

The V gene is TRBV2, the J gene TRBJ2-7; 10 bases agree with TRBD2. V dropped 7 bases and J dropped 6; count of bases not matched to a gene: 6. CDR3 length: 13 amino acids. The germline CDR1 and CDR2 sequences are SNHLY and FYNNEI. This CDR3 reads CASKPSGSPEQYF. CDR3 sequence (DNA): TGTGCCAGCAAACCTAGCGGGAGTCCCGAGCAGTACTTC.

CDR3 in DNA: TGCGCCAGCAGCTTCAATACTAGCGGGAGGGCCCGAAGAACCTACGAGCAGTACTTC. It specifies CASSFNTSGRARRTYEQYF. This chain uses TRBV5-1 with TRBJ2-7, with 13 bases identical to TRBD2. The CDR3 is made up of 19 amino acids. V lost 2 bases to trimming and J lost 2 bases; unmatched junction nucleotides: 13. Germline CDR1 and CDR2: SGHRS and YFSETQ.